This entry is about one T cell receptor beta chain. Antigen: not known. From resections taken during corrective heart surgery, the thymus tissue was obtained. Donors were healthy Finnish babies undergoing corrective operations for congenital heart defects. Between the trimmed V and J ends, which lost 0 bases and 4 bases, there was a span of 12 bases. This CDR3 region has 15 residues. The V gene's germline CDR1 is LGHNA and CDR2 YNFKEQ. These data come from a study of human thymus T cells. The repertoire was sequenced with immunoSEQ multiplex PCR; TCRdb's copy has only in-frame clones and lacks some. The table lists 75,000 to 90,000 clones, nearly 98% of them singletons. Study-level results: V and J genes seemed to be used with bias in thymic and blood repertoires. Related studies noted strongly shared thymic repertoires across unrelated people.

This chain connects TRBV4-2 to TRBJ1-2, with D possibly being TRBD1 (6 bases). Material: thymus tissue. This clonotype originated in a boy under three years old with a congenital heart defect but otherwise immunologically healthy. The DNA of the CDR3 is TGTGCCAGCAGCCAAGATATAGGACAGTTCTATGGCTACACCTTC. Its protein product is CASSQDIGQFYGYTF.